One and the same sample provided the 18 T cell receptor beta chains below, sequenced in a study of blood T cell repertoires in COVID-19 (dated by TCRdb to 2018 to 2020). Library generation was performed with the immunoSEQ multiplex PCR assay. TCRdb retrieved this table from immuneACCESS and kept in-frame rearrangements only. Not all clones are present; in checked studies, unresolved V genes account for under half, and no reason is known for the remainder. This sample is represented by about 59,000 clones; around 70% of them were singletons. Less than 20% of the sample lies in the top ten. Source material: peripheral blood. These receptors came from a woman aged 45-59 years with active or convalescent COVID-19.

The rearrangement links TRBV4-1 to TRBJ2-3; a possible D gene is TRBD2 (7 bases). Trimming left V 2 bases short and J 2 bases short, with 11 bases between. Germline V CDR1 and CDR2: MGHRA, YSYEKL. There are 15 residues in the CDR3. CDR3 protein: CASSQRGGTTDTQYF. Here the CDR3 DNA reads TGCGCCAGCAGCCAAAGGGGGGGGACCACAGATACGCAGTATTTT.

This clone occurred a few times. V and J are TRBV27 and TRBJ1-5, with 9 bases that match TRBD1. This CDR3 is 16 amino acids long. After removal of 2 bases from V and 7 bases from J, the junction contained 9 bases not matched to a gene. Germline CDR1 is MNHEY and CDR2 is SMNVEV (reference sequence). CDR3 sequence reads: CASSLRGQGGRQPQHF. The CDR3 DNA is TGTGCCAGCAGTTTACGGGGACAGGGAGGCCGACAGCCCCAGCATTTT.

The V and J genes are TRBV11-2 and TRBJ2-7; 7 nucleotides agree with TRBD1. This CDR3 contains 14 residues. Germline V CDR1 and CDR2: SGHAT, FQNNGV. Trimming removed 1 base from V and 4 bases from J; junction bases left unmatched: 4. The CDR3 sequence: CASSLGQGGYEQYF. DNA for the CDR3: TGTGCCAGCAGCTTAGGACAGGGTGGATACGAGCAGTACTTC.

The chain carries TRBV5-4 and TRBJ1-1; D might be TRBD1 (5 bases). The CDR3 contains 17 residues. Trimming stripped 0 bases from V and 7 bases from J, with 22 bases between. The germline CDR1 and CDR2 sequences are SGHNT and YYREEE (reference sequence). CDR3 bases: TGTGCCAGCAGCTTGGAGGCAGGGAGGGTCCTACCGGTTGAAGCTTTCTTT. Translated, it gives CASSLEAGRVLPVEAFF.

This clone is a singleton in its sample. The gene calls are TRBV3-1 (or the pseudogene TRBV3-2) and TRBJ1-2, with TRBD1 matching over 11 bases. CDR3 length: 17 amino acids. V lost 3 bases, J lost 7 bases, and 13 bases stayed unmatched. Germline V gene lookup returns CDR1 LGHDT and CDR2 YNNKEL (reference sequence). CDR3 residues: CASSQAGQGVRLPGYTF. The CDR3 bases are TGTGCCAGCAGCCAGGCGGGACAGGGGGTCCGTCTCCCTGGCTACACCTTC.

V and J are TRBV3-1 (or the pseudogene TRBV3-2) and TRBJ2-1; 8 positions match TRBD1. Germline V gene sequence: CDR1 LGHDT, CDR2 YNNKEL (reference sequence). V was pared by 5 bases and J by 1 base, with 7 bases of the junction left unmatched. CDR3 length equals 16 residues. CDR3 in amino acids: CASSNHRGVSYNEQFF. The DNA for the CDR3 is TGTGCCAGCAGCAATCACAGGGGGGTGTCCTACAATGAGCAGTTCTTC.

The rearrangement joins TRBV5-1 to TRBJ2-7, with D tentatively TRBD1 (5 bases). CDR1 and CDR2 (germline): SGHRS, YFSETQ. Trimming took off 0 bases at V and 2 bases at J, with 18 bases between the two ends. This CDR3 spans 17 amino acids. Here the CDR3 DNA reads TGCGCCAGCAGCTTGGTCCCACAGGCAGCCTCACCCTACGAGCAGTACTTC. This translates into CASSLVPQAASPYEQYF.

The rearrangement joins TRBV3-1 (or the pseudogene TRBV3-2) to TRBJ2-5, with TRBD1 identical over 9 bases. From germline, CDR1 is LGHDT and CDR2 YNNKEL (reference sequence). CDR3 length: 15 amino acids. V gave up 3 bases and J gave up 5 bases; unmatched junction bases: 7. The CDR3 loop is CASSQITGGGETQYF. In DNA form, the CDR3 reads TGTGCCAGCAGCCAGATAACAGGGGGCGGCGAGACCCAGTACTTC.

This rearrangement joins TRBV2 to TRBJ2-1; 7 nucleotides match TRBD1. The CDR3 runs to 16 residues. In germline, CDR1 is SNHLY, CDR2 FYNNEI. V lost 6 bases and J lost 4; bases outside the gene matches: 12. The CDR3 coding sequence is TGTGCCAGCAGCGGATACAGGGGCGAAAGGTACAATGAGCAGTTCTTC. As protein: CASSGYRGERYNEQFF.

V and J are TRBV5-1 and TRBJ1-1; 7 nucleotides line up with TRBD1. There are 14 residues in the CDR3. Germline V gene sequence: CDR1 SGHRS, CDR2 YFSETQ. V lost 4 bases and J lost 4; bases outside the gene matches: 7. The CDR3 DNA is TGCGCCAGCAGCACAGACAGGGAAGGCACTGAAGCTTTCTTT. This sequence encodes CASSTDREGTEAFF.

The genes are TRBV10-3 and TRBJ1-5, with 8 bases fitting TRBD1. Losses at the gene ends were 2 bases for V and 4 bases for J; bases not matched to a gene: 4. The CDR3 extends over 15 amino acids. The germline V gene has CDR1 ENHRY and CDR2 SYGVKD. The CDR3 loop is CAISEQGARNQPQHF. The CDR3 DNA reads TGTGCCATCAGTGAGCAGGGGGCGCGGAATCAGCCCCAGCATTTT.

The chain is built from TRBV10-3 and TRBJ2-3; TRBD1 agrees at 9 bases. With V trimmed by 4 bases and J by 1 base, 6 bases remained unmatched. CDR3 length: 16 residues. Germline V lookup: CDR1 ENHRY, CDR2 SYGVKD. The DNA for the CDR3 is TGTGCCATCAGTGTCACAGGGGGCTTTGGCACAGATACGCAGTATTTT. Protein product: CAISVTGGFGTDTQYF.

The chain joins TRBV5-6 to TRBJ1-1, with D possibly TRBD1 on 6 matching bases. Germline CDR1 reads SGHDT; CDR2 reads YYEEEE. Between the trimmed V and J ends, which lost 0 bases and 3 bases, there was a span of 12 bases. This CDR3 has 15 amino acids. This CDR3 reads CASSLDNRVDTEAFF. DNA for the CDR3: TGTGCCAGCAGCTTGGATAACAGGGTTGACACTGAAGCTTTCTTT.

The chain combines TRBV24-1 with TRBJ2-5; 8 bases fit TRBD1. This CDR3 spans 17 amino acids. The V gene end was trimmed by 1 base and the J gene end by 1 base; junction bases not matched to a gene: 7. Per the germline V gene, CDR1 is KGHDR and CDR2 is SFDVKD. CDR3 loop: CATSDFRTGTTQETQYF. The CDR3 nucleotides are TGTGCCACCAGTGATTTTAGGACAGGGACAACCCAAGAGACCCAGTACTTC.

The rearrangement links TRBV7-2 to TRBJ2-7; TRBD2 is a possible D gene (6 bases). Germline V lookup: CDR1 SGHTA, CDR2 FQGNSA. The CDR3 spans 14 residues. V gave up 4 bases and J gave up 3 bases, with 13 bases separating them. DNA for the CDR3: TGTGCCAGCAGCTGGGGCCCGGGGGACTACGAGCAGTACTTC. Amino acids: CASSWGPGDYEQYF.

The chain couples TRBV27 to TRBJ2-4, with TRBD1 matching over 7 bases. The CDR3 sequence is 15 residues long. CDR1 is MNHEY, CDR2 SMNVEV, per germline (reference sequence). The ends lost 1 base at V and 8 bases at J; junction bases unmatched: 8. The CDR3 spells CASSLLQGRIDIQYF. CDR3 coding DNA: TGTGCCAGCAGTTTATTACAGGGGCGAATAGACATTCAGTACTTC.

The sample holds a few counts of this clone. This chain joins TRBV5-1 and TRBJ1-6, with TRBD1 as a possible D gene (5 bases). The germline V and J ends were trimmed by 3 bases and 7 bases, with 11 bases remaining between them. Looked up from germline, CDR1 is SGHRS and CDR2 is YFSETQ. This CDR3 contains 14 residues. The CDR3 DNA sequence: TGCGCCAGCAGCTCGTCAGGGAGGAATTCACCCCTCCACTTT. This sequence encodes CASSSSGRNSPLHF.

This clone was seen more than once but under ten times. The genes are TRBV5-1 and TRBJ1-3; D unresolved. This CDR3 spans 14 amino acids. CDR1 and CDR2 (germline): SGHRS, YFSETQ. The V end lost 4 bases, the J end lost 0 bases, and 8 bases lay between the germline ends. The CDR3 nucleotides read TGCGCCAGCAGCGACGGAGACTCTGGAAACACCATATATTTT. It encodes CASSDGDSGNTIYF.